Below are 17 T cell receptor beta chains sequenced from a single sample in a study of vaccination and CD4 T cells after COVID-19. This sample's treatment: approximately nine-day PBMC culture with coronavirus spike peptide pools or control peptides (ViraFEST assay). For these TCRs, the target antigens are not known. Sequenced with the Oncomine TCR Beta short-read assay was DNA taken from cultured CD4+ T cells. TCRdb re-analysed the PCR reads in MiXCR, keeping a single row per CDR3 protein. The sample lists 13,000 to 15,000 distinct CDR3 sequences; roughly 39% were seen once. Source material: CD4+ T cells from blood, cultured in vitro. Receptor source: a human donor who had recovered from COVID-19.

This clonotype appeared a few times. The V and J genes are TRBV7-2 and TRBJ2-2; 7 bases align to TRBD1. The CDR3 totals 15 residues. V dropped 1 base and J dropped 5; count of bases not matched to a gene: 4. The germline V gene encodes CDR1 SGHTA and CDR2 FQGNSA. The CDR3 coding sequence is TGTGCCAGCAGCTTAGAAGGGGGCTGGACCGGGGAGCTGTTTTTT. Its translation: CASSLEGGWTGELFF.

The chain links TRBV30 to TRBJ1-2; 8 nucleotides match TRBD1. The V gene end was trimmed by 0 bases and the J gene end by 5 bases; junction bases not matched to a gene: 8. This CDR3 has 15 amino acids. Germline V gene sequence: CDR1 GTSNPN, CDR2 SVGIG (reference sequence). CDR3 nucleotide sequence: TGTGCCTGGAGTGTAGGGACAGGAACCGCGTATGGCTACACCTTC. Its translation is CAWSVGTGTAYGYTF.

This clonotype turned up a few times. The chain recombines TRBV7-9 with TRBJ2-1; D is uncertain. The CDR3 has 12 amino acids. Germline assignment: CDR1 SEHNR and CDR2 FQNEAQ (reference sequence). Trimming pared 0 bases from V and 8 bases from J, leaving 5 bases between. CDR3 DNA: TGTGCCAGCAGCTTAGCGTTATATGAGCAGTTCTTC. Protein sequence: CASSLALYEQFF.

The chain uses TRBV19 and TRBJ2-5, with 7 positions matching TRBD1. V lost 5 bases, J lost 4 bases, and 10 bases stayed unmatched. This CDR3 comprises 15 residues. The germline V gene has CDR1 LNHDA and CDR2 SQIVND (reference sequence). The CDR3 sequence: CASSSYRGPGETQYF. CDR3 nucleotide sequence: TGTGCCAGTAGTTCCTACAGGGGTCCGGGAGAGACCCAGTACTTC.

This chain links TRBV14 with TRBJ1-1; D gene unclear. The germline V and J ends were trimmed by 4 bases and 4 bases, with 10 bases remaining between them. Germline assignment: CDR1 SGHDN and CDR2 FVKESK. This CDR3 has 13 amino acids. CDR3 nucleotides: TGTGCCAGCAGCCTTGGCTCTCTCACTGAAGCTTTCTTT. Protein: CASSLGSLTEAFF.

The chain uses TRBV7-6 and TRBJ1-4; perhaps TRBD1 as D (6 bases). The V gene's germline CDR1 is SGHVS and CDR2 FNYEAQ. The V and J ends lost 3 bases and 0 bases respectively, with 11 bases between them. The CDR3 totals 16 residues. DNA for the CDR3: TGTGCCAGCAGCTTGGGGGCAGTTGCAACTAATGAAAAACTGTTTTTT. This gives the protein CASSLGAVATNEKLFF.

This clonotype turned up a few times. This rearrangement joins TRBV6-1 to TRBJ1-5; D unclear. The CDR3 runs to 17 residues. V lost 1 base to trimming and J lost 1 base, with 14 bases between them. Germline V CDR1 and CDR2: MNHNS, SASEGT. CDR3 region: CASSEVGAAISNQPQHF. The CDR3 DNA is TGTGCCAGCAGTGAAGTCGGAGCAGCGATCAGCAATCAGCCCCAGCATTTT.

This clonotype showed up just a few times. The chain uses TRBV2 and TRBJ2-1; D tentatively reads TRBD1 or TRBD2 (6 bases each). The CDR3 loop spans 15 amino acids. CDR1 is SNHLY, CDR2 FYNNEI, per germline. With 1 base removed from V and 7 bases from J, the gap between germline ends came to 14 bases. CDR3 loop: CASSEGWVGGNEQFF. DNA for the CDR3: TGTGCCAGCAGTGAAGGGTGGGTAGGGGGGAATGAGCAGTTCTTC.

In its sample, this clonotype was seen a few times. CDR3 sequence reads: CSPRRGRGNQETQYF. The CDR3 coding sequence is TGCAGTCCCAGGAGGGGCAGGGGGAATCAAGAGACCCAGTACTTC. The J gene is TRBJ2-5, the V gene TRBV20-1; D perhaps matches TRBD1 (7 bases). The germline V and J ends were trimmed by 8 bases and 2 bases, with 21 bases remaining between them. The CDR3 is 15 residues long. Germline CDR1 DFQATT, CDR2 SNEGSKA (reference sequence).

This clonotype was observed a handful of times. V gene TRBV18 combines with J gene TRBJ1-5, with a weak D call TRBD1 (6 bases). Trimming cost V 2 bases and J 7 bases, with 15 bases left between them. Germline-derived CDR1 and CDR2 are KGHSH and LQKENI. The CDR3 covers 15 residues. This CDR3 reads CASSPSRGGGQPQHF. For the CDR3, the DNA is TGTGCCAGCTCACCATCCAGGGGAGGAGGACAGCCCCAGCATTTT.

The genes are TRBV15 and TRBJ2-5; D is uncertain. Germline V gives CDR1 LNHNV, CDR2 YYDKDF (reference sequence). Trimming removed 4 bases at V and 4 bases at J, with 7 bases between. This CDR3 is built from 12 residues. CDR3 loop: CATSTGRETQYF. The DNA for the CDR3 is TGTGCCACCAGCACGGGCAGAGAGACCCAGTACTTC.

This clonotype was seen only a few times. This chain links TRBV6-1 with TRBJ2-2; 12 bases match TRBD2. CDR1 and CDR2 (germline): MNHNS, SASEGT. V lost 5 bases to trimming and J lost 1 base; unmatched junction nucleotides: 5. CDR3 length: 17 residues. CDR3 sequence (DNA): TGTGCCAGCAGTACCCTAGCGGGGGGGAAGAACACCGGGGAGCTGTTTTTT. Its protein is CASSTLAGGKNTGELFF.

V and J are TRBV20-1 and TRBJ2-1, with 9 bases that match TRBD1. The ends lost 5 bases at V and 6 bases at J; junction bases unmatched: 5. The CDR3 spans 13 residues. Germline loops: CDR1 DFQATT, CDR2 SNEGSKA (reference sequence). The CDR3: CSAHRGQGNEQFF. CDR3 sequence (DNA): TGCAGTGCTCACAGGGGGCAGGGCAATGAGCAGTTCTTC.

This clonotype was detected a few times. The DNA for the CDR3 is TGTGCCAGCAGTGACTCTACAGGTCTCGCTTTCTTT. It is translated as CASSDSTGLAFF. The chain uses TRBV25-1 and TRBJ1-1, with D possibly matching TRBD1 (5 bases). This CDR3 has 12 amino acids. The ends were cut back, 3 bases at V and 11 bases at J, with 13 bases in the middle. Germline V gives CDR1 MGHDK, CDR2 SYGVNS.

The rearrangement links TRBV5-1 to TRBJ2-1; TRBD2 is a possible D gene (6 bases). There are 13 residues in the CDR3. Trimming took 0 bases from V and 10 from J, leaving 11 bases between them. In germline, CDR1 is SGHRS, CDR2 YFSETQ. The CDR3 bases are TGCGCCAGCAGCTTGGATTTCAGCGGGGAGCAGTTCTTC. Its translation is CASSLDFSGEQFF.

This clonotype showed up just a few times. The chain links TRBV5-4 to TRBJ2-5, with 11 bases identical to TRBD2. Germline V gene sequence: CDR1 SGHNT, CDR2 YYREEE (reference sequence). The CDR3 covers 16 residues. Trimming cost V 1 base and J 0 bases; bases outside gene matches: 2. This CDR3 reads CASSLPSGGNQETQYF. CDR3 sequence (DNA): TGTGCCAGCAGCTTGCCTAGCGGGGGGAACCAAGAGACCCAGTACTTC.

This clonotype was counted a few times. The chain uses TRBV7-9 and TRBJ2-3, with D uncertain. The CDR3 is made up of 10 amino acids. Germline CDR1 SEHNR, CDR2 FQNEAQ (reference sequence). In nucleotides, the CDR3 is TGTGGAGTTGGGGTTTACACGCAGTATTTT. Residues: CGVGVYTQYF.